A selection of T cell receptor beta chains follows, all from one sample in a study of blood T cell repertoires in COVID-19. Some clones are missing from TCRdb's copy, which holds only in-frame ones; the method was immunoSEQ multiplex PCR. The table lists about 440,000 clones, roughly 89% of them singletons. The sample was peripheral blood. All receptors derive from a woman in her twenties or thirties with acute or convalescent COVID-19. CDR3s leave out the opening cysteine and the closing phenylalanine or tryptophan. The D gene is left open where the match is weak.

D gene: .
V gene: TRBV7-8
CDR3 protein: ASSLVPGQETQY

D gene: TRBD1
V gene: TRBV19
CDR3 protein: ASSMGDRVNTEAF

D gene: TRBD1
V gene: TRBV10-3
CDR3 protein: AISDPDRGPYGYT

D gene: TRBD1
V gene: TRBV6-5
CDR3 protein: ASSYTGQGWDTQY

D gene: TRBD2
V gene: TRBV7-2
CDR3 protein: ASSSYTSGGAHEQF

D gene: .
V gene: TRBV27
CDR3 protein: ASSLRGGATDTQY

D gene: TRBD2
V gene: TRBV4-2
CDR3 protein: ASSQETAGGHVDTQY

D gene: TRBD1
V gene: TRBV7-7
CDR3 protein: AGDGDRGRLYGYT

D gene: TRBD1
V gene: TRBV6-5
CDR3 protein: ASRGQGARPGELF

D gene: TRBD1
V gene: TRBV7-2
CDR3 protein: ASSPGTGDSSGYT

D gene: .
V gene: TRBV20-1
CDR3 protein: SASGGDEQY

D gene: .
V gene: TRBV7-8
CDR3 protein: ASSPKLGGANEKLF

D gene: TRBD2
V gene: TRBV18
CDR3 protein: ASSQGTSGTETQY

D gene: TRBD1
V gene: TRBV5-1
CDR3 protein: ASRREGAGQPQH

D gene: .
V gene: TRBV3-1/TRBV3-2
CDR3 protein: ASSLRVFNSPLH

D gene: TRBD1
V gene: TRBV19
CDR3 protein: ASSILSGQGGTEAF

D gene: .
V gene: TRBV1
CDR3 protein: TSSQPKTGDGSPLH

D gene: TRBD1
V gene: TRBV6-5
CDR3 protein: ASSQRRDRVEQY

D gene: .
V gene: TRBV18
CDR3 protein: ASSPRGVSLGTEAF

D gene: TRBD1
V gene: TRBV5-1
CDR3 protein: ASSLMGQGGEKLF

D gene: .
V gene: TRBV12-5
CDR3 protein: ASGFGAGLNTEAF

D gene: .
V gene: TRBV7-3
CDR3 protein: ASSSLLSPLH

D gene: .
V gene: TRBV12-2
CDR3 protein: ASRLSPCTIRELNSPLH

D gene: .
V gene: TRBV6-5
CDR3 protein: ASSRNRNQPQH

D gene: .
V gene: TRBV3-1/TRBV3-2
CDR3 protein: ASSQRGPGELF

D gene: TRBD2
V gene: TRBV4-1
CDR3 protein: ASSQVGSGGGSTDTQY

D gene: TRBD1
V gene: TRBV29-1
CDR3 protein: SVEYGQGAREQY

D gene: TRBD2
V gene: TRBV19
CDR3 protein: ASARTSGGGTGELF

D gene: .
V gene: TRBV9
CDR3 protein: ASSAATSRDTQY

D gene: TRBD2
V gene: TRBV4-2
CDR3 protein: ASSQAGGPDTQY

D gene: TRBD2
V gene: TRBV13
CDR3 protein: ASSLRLAGSQETQY

D gene: TRBD1
V gene: TRBV7-2
CDR3 protein: AAGGGIQVYGYT

D gene: TRBD2
V gene: TRBV9
CDR3 protein: ASSVGVAGGYEQF

D gene: .
V gene: TRBV6-5
CDR3 protein: ASWIGGDRGQPQH

D gene: .
V gene: TRBV2
CDR3 protein: ASSEAGGYT

D gene: TRBD1
V gene: TRBV5-1
CDR3 protein: ASYRGRPEYNEQF

D gene: .
V gene: TRBV10-3
CDR3 protein: AISAGILGGYT

D gene: .
V gene: TRBV15
CDR3 protein: ATSRDRGISDTQY

D gene: .
V gene: TRBV10-3
CDR3 protein: AISDPTTVPGYT

D gene: .
V gene: TRBV7-3
CDR3 protein: ASSSGFTDTQY

D gene: .
V gene: TRBV20-1
CDR3 protein: SASYFGNTGELF

D gene: .
V gene: TRBV20-1
CDR3 protein: SASRGSNQPQH

D gene: TRBD2
V gene: TRBV28
CDR3 protein: ASRRMYRGGANYNEQF

D gene: TRBD2
V gene: TRBV24-1
CDR3 protein: ATSDASGGVTDTQY

D gene: .
V gene: TRBV11-2
CDR3 protein: ASSLDQGANGYT

D gene: .
V gene: TRBV9
CDR3 protein: ASSASGGLNTEAF

D gene: .
V gene: TRBV11-2
CDR3 protein: ASSFSGALIYEQY

D gene: .
V gene: TRBV15
CDR3 protein: ATSREHGGPYEQY

D gene: .
V gene: TRBV5-1
CDR3 protein: ASSLGSGKSYEQY